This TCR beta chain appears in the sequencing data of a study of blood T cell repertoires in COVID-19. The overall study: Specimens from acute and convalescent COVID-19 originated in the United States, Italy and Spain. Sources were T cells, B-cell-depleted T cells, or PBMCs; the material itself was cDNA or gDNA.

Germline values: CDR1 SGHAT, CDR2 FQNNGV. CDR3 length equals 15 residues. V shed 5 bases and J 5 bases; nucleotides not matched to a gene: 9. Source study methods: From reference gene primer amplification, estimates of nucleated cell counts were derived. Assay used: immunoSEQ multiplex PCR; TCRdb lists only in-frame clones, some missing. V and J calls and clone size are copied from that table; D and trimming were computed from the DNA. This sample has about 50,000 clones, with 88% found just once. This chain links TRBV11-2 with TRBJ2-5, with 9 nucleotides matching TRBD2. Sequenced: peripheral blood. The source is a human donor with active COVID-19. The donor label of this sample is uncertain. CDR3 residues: CASSPTRGGPETQYF. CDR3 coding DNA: TGTGCCAGCAGCCCGACGCGGGGGGGTCCCGAGACCCAGTACTTC.